The 2 T cell receptor beta chains in this list originate from one sample, sequenced in a study of blood T cell repertoires in COVID-19. Assay used: immunoSEQ multiplex PCR; TCRdb lists only in-frame clones, some missing. The sample consists of around 97,000 clones, more than 70% of them appearing once. The sample consisted of peripheral blood. The origin of the receptors is a woman aged 55-69 years with acute or convalescent COVID-19.

This chain connects TRBV3-1 (or the pseudogene TRBV3-2) to TRBJ1-5; 7 bases are a match to TRBD1. V lost 2 bases and J lost 6; bases outside the gene matches: 10. The CDR3 extends over 16 amino acids. Germline loops: CDR1 LGHDT, CDR2 YNNKEL (reference sequence). The CDR3 sequence: CASSQSWSQGRQPQHF. The CDR3 nucleotides are TGTGCCAGCAGCCAAAGTTGGTCACAGGGGCGTCAGCCCCAGCATTTT.

The table lists this clone with a count of one. In nucleotides, the CDR3 is TGTGCCAGCGAACGACAGGGGGCCGATTCACCCCTCCACTTT. This gives the protein CASERQGADSPLHF. The chain links TRBV5-4 to TRBJ1-6; TRBD1 matches 10 bases. The CDR3 has 14 residues. V trimming: 7 bases; J trimming: 8 bases; junction bases outside the gene matches: 6. Germline CDR1 SGHNT, CDR2 YYREEE (reference sequence).